These 14 T cell receptor beta chains were all obtained from the same sample, sequenced in a study of Graves' ophthalmopathy and Graves' hyperthyroidism (dated by TCRdb to 2016 to 2019). Sequencer: Illumina HiSeq 2000. For repertoire sequencing, the TCR beta CDR3 regions were amplified from RNA transcripts. HTBI primers and the Qiagen OneStep RT-PCR kit were used in a first-round RT-PCR, which was followed by a second-round multiplex PCR, size selection and purification. Using fastp at Q25 and MiXCR, TCRdb reprocessed the public reads and kept productive beta chains. Each entry merges the rows of one CDR3 protein and shows their most common DNA and genes. Here the sample has 450,000 to 600,000 distinct CDR3 sequences; 35% to 40% occur a single time. 3.5% to 4.5% of the sample is taken by the ten largest. Material: peripheral blood or thyroid tissue (not recorded which). These receptors originate from an adult man with Graves' hyperthyroidism.

This clonotype has a count of ten or more. J is TRBJ1-5 and V is TRBV29-1; 9 nucleotides line up with TRBD1. V dropped 7 bases and J dropped 2; count of bases not matched to a gene: 3. This CDR3 region has 13 residues. The germline CDR1 and CDR2 sequences are SQVTM and ANQGSEA. The CDR3 DNA reads as TGCAGCGCAGGGGACAGGGGCAATCAGCCCCAGCATTTT. Its protein is CSAGDRGNQPQHF.

Comment on this clonotype: One end of the junction varies from germline; a read error may be responsible. As DNA, the CDR3 is TGTGTCAGCAGCTTAGCGGGATCTCTCACTGAAGCTTTCTTT. Its protein is CVSSLAGSLTEAFF. V is TRBV7-4 and J is TRBJ1-1; D unclear. Germline lookup yields CDR1 SGHVT and CDR2 SQSDAQ. This CDR3 has 14 amino acids.

The V call is TRBV10-3, the J call TRBJ2-6, with 10 positions matching TRBD2. V lost 3 bases and J lost 11; bases outside the gene matches: 4. The CDR3 has 14 amino acids. Germline V gene sequence: CDR1 ENHRY, CDR2 SYGVKD. CDR3 in amino acids: CAISEGTSAYVLTF. The CDR3 nucleotides are TGTGCCATCAGTGAAGGGACTAGCGCCTACGTCCTGACTTTC.

This rearrangement joins TRBV10-3 to TRBJ2-5, with TRBD1 matching 7 bases. Germline V gene sequence: CDR1 ENHRY, CDR2 SYGVKD. Trimming took 4 bases from V and 3 from J; bases not matched to a gene: 8. CDR3 size: 15 residues. The DNA for the CDR3 is TGTGCCATCAGTGCTAGATGGCAGGGGGAAGAGACCCAGTACTTC. It specifies CAISARWQGEETQYF.

The rearrangement joins TRBV13 to TRBJ2-6; 10 nucleotides match TRBD1. J gave up 1 base and V 8 bases, and 8 bases lay outside the gene matches. The CDR3 spans 17 residues. Germline V gene data show CDR1 as PRHDT and CDR2 as FYEKMQ (reference sequence). CDR3 nucleotides: TGTGCCAGCTTAGAGACAGGGGGCGCATCTGGGGCCAACGTCCTGACTTTC. This gives the protein CASLETGGASGANVLTF.

The genes are TRBV14 and TRBJ1-1; D is undetermined. The CDR3 runs 15 residues. The V end was cut by 1 base, the J end by 14 bases, with 23 bases between. Germline V gives CDR1 SGHDN, CDR2 FVKESK. The CDR3 DNA is TGTGCCAGCAGCCAAGGGCGAGGATTGAACACTGGAGCCTTCTTT. This encodes CASSQGRGLNTGAFF.

This clonotype was recorded many times. The chain is built from TRBV10-3 and TRBJ1-1; D is perhaps TRBD1 (5 bases). CDR3 size: 14 residues. Germline CDR1 and CDR2: ENHRY and SYGVKD. The V and J ends lost 4 bases and 3 bases respectively, with 12 bases between them. DNA for the CDR3: TGTGCCATCAGTGGATCCTTGGGGGACACTGAAGCTTTCTTT. This encodes CAISGSLGDTEAFF.

This clonotype has just a few counts. V usage is TRBV2 and J usage is TRBJ1-1; 7 bases are a match to TRBD1. Germline lookup yields CDR1 SNHLY and CDR2 FYNNEI. This CDR3 is 16 amino acids long. V lost 5 bases, J lost 1 base, and 10 bases stayed unmatched. CDR3 region: CASSLWGTAANTEAFF. CDR3 nucleotide sequence: TGTGCCAGCAGTTTATGGGGGACAGCTGCGAACACTGAAGCTTTCTTT.

This clonotype occurred many times. The genes are TRBV20-1 and TRBJ2-7; the D is unclear. The CDR3 totals 13 residues. V lost 4 bases and J lost 4, with 14 bases in between. CDR1 is DFQATT, CDR2 SNEGSKA, per germline (reference sequence). CDR3 in amino acids: CSANPFGGYEQYF. The DNA for the CDR3 is TGCAGTGCTAACCCCTTCGGCGGTTACGAGCAGTACTTC.

This clonotype came up many times. The chain recombines TRBV15 with TRBJ1-6, with D possibly TRBD1 on 5 matching bases. CDR3 length equals 14 residues. The germline V gene has CDR1 LNHNV and CDR2 YYDKDF (reference sequence). Trimming pared 0 bases from V and 7 bases from J, leaving 7 bases between. The CDR3 loop is CATSRDRGNSPLHF. The CDR3 DNA is TGTGCCACCAGCAGAGATAGGGGAAATTCACCCCTCCACTTT.

The chain couples TRBV7-9 to TRBJ2-5; D might be TRBD2 (5 bases). CDR1 and CDR2 (germline): SEHNR, FQNEAQ (reference sequence). The CDR3 has 15 residues. Trimming took off 2 bases at V and 2 bases at J, with 12 bases between the two ends. This chain's CDR3 is CASSLSPGNQETQYF. The CDR3 nucleotides are TGTGCCAGCAGCTTAAGTCCCGGGAATCAAGAGACCCAGTACTTC.

This clonotype has a handful of counts. This may be a read error: a much more frequent sequence differs by one nucleotide. The chain links TRBV12-3 or TRBV12-4 to TRBJ2-5; no reliable D call. CDR3 length equals 12 residues. Trimming pared 4 bases from V and 5 bases from J, leaving 8 bases between. CDR3 loop: CASSYKAETQYF. Written as DNA, the CDR3 is TGTGCCAGCAGTTACAAGGCGGAGACCCAGTACTTC.

The chain recombines TRBV15 with TRBJ2-7; 7 bases agree with TRBD1. The V segment lost 5 bases and the J segment 3 bases; nucleotides outside the gene matches: 7. Germline V gene sequence: CDR1 LNHNV, CDR2 YYDKDF (reference sequence). The CDR3 length is 14 residues. The CDR3 protein is CATSWGQPDYEQYF. The CDR3 DNA follows: TGTGCCACCAGCTGGGGACAGCCGGACTACGAGCAGTACTTC.

Notes on this clonotype: This may arise from a read error, as a much more abundant clone is one base away. The V call is TRBV7-9, the J call TRBJ2-2; the match to TRBD1 covers 7 bases. The CDR3 totals 15 residues. Germline CDR1 and CDR2: SEHNR and FQNEAQ (reference sequence). CDR3 nucleotides: TGTGCCAGCAGTCGACAGGGTTTGAAAACCGGGGAGCCGTTTTTT. Translating gives CASSRQGLKTGEPFF. Supplemented by reference TRBV7-9 and TRBJ2-2, the full variable domain reads DTGVSQNPRHKITKRGQNVTFRCDPISEHNRLYWYRQTLGQGPEFLTYFQNEAQLEKSRLLSDRFSAERPKGSFSTLEIQRTEQGDSAMYLCASSRQGLKTGEPFFGEGSRLTVL.